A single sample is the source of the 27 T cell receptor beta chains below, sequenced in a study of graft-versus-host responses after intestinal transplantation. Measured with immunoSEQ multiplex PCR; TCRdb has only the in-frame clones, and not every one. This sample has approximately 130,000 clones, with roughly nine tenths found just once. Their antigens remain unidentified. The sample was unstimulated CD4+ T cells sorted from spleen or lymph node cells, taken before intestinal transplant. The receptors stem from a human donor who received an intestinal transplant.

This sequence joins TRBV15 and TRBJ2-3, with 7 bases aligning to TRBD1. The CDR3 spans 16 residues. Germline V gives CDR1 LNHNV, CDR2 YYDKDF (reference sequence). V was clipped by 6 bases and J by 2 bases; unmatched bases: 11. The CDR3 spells CATSHTRTGNTDTQYF. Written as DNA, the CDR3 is TGTGCCACCAGTCACACTAGGACAGGTAACACAGATACGCAGTATTTT.

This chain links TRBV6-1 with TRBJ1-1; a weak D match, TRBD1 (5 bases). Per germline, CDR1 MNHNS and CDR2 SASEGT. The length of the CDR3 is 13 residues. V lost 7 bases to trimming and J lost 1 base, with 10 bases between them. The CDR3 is CASTGRQNTEAFF. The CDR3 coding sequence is TGTGCCAGCACGGGACGGCAGAACACTGAAGCTTTCTTT.

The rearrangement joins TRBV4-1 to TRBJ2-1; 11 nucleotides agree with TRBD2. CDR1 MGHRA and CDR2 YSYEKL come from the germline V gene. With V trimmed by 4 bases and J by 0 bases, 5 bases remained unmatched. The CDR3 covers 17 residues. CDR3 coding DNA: TGCGCCAGCAGCCCTCTAGCGGGGGGCGTCTCCTACAATGAGCAGTTCTTC. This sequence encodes CASSPLAGGVSYNEQFF.

CDR3 region: CAISDANEKLFF. CDR3 bases: TGTGCCATCAGCGATGCTAATGAAAAACTGTTTTTT. The genes are TRBV10-3 and TRBJ1-4; D unresolved. This CDR3 spans 12 amino acids. Germline-derived CDR1 and CDR2 are ENHRY and SYGVKD. V was clipped by 6 bases and J by 3 bases, with 5 bases between them.

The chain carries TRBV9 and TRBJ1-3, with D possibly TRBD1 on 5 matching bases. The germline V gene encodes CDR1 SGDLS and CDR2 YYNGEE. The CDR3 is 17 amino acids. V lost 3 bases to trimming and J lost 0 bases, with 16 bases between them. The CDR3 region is CASSAQSGGSSGNTIYF. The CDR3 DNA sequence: TGTGCCAGCAGCGCCCAGTCGGGGGGAAGCTCTGGAAACACCATATATTTT. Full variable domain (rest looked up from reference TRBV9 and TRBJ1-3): DSGVTQTPKHLITATGQRVTLRCSPRSGDLSVYWYQQSLDQGLQFLIQYYNGEERAKGNILERFSAQQFPDLHSELNLSSLELGDSALYFCASSAQSGGSSGNTIYFGEGSWLTVV.

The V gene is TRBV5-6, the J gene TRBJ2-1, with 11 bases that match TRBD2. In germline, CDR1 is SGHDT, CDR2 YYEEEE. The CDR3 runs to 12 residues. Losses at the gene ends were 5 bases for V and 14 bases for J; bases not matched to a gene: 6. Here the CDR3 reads CASSFLLAGEFF. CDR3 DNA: TGTGCCAGCAGTTTCCTACTAGCGGGAGAGTTCTTC.

CDR3 region: CASSIELSGGPQFF. Here the CDR3 DNA reads TGTGCCAGTAGTATAGAGTTAAGCGGGGGTCCCCAGTTCTTC. This chain links TRBV19 with TRBJ2-1; 8 bases agree with TRBD2. Losses at the gene ends were 0 bases for V and 13 bases for J; bases not matched to a gene: 8. The CDR3 extends over 14 amino acids. CDR1 is LNHDA, CDR2 SQIVND, per germline (reference sequence).

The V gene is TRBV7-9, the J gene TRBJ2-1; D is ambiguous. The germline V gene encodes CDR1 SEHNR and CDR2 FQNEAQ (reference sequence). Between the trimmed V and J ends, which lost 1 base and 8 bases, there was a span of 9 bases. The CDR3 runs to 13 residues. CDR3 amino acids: CASSLVLRDEQFF. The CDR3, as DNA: TGTGCCAGCAGCTTAGTTTTGAGAGATGAGCAGTTCTTC.

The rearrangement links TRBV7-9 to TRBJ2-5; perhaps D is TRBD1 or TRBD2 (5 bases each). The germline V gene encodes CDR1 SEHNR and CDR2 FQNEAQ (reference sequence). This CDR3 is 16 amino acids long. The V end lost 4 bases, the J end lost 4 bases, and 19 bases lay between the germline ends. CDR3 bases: TGTGCCAGCAGCTCGGGGACCTATTCCGGCCGAGAGACCCAGTACTTC. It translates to CASSSGTYSGRETQYF.

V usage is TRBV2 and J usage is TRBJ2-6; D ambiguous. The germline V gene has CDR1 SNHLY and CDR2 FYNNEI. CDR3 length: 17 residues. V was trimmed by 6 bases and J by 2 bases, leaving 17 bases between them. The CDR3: CASSRKLGRAGANVLTF. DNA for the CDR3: TGTGCCAGCAGCCGTAAGCTCGGCCGGGCTGGGGCCAACGTCCTGACTTTC.

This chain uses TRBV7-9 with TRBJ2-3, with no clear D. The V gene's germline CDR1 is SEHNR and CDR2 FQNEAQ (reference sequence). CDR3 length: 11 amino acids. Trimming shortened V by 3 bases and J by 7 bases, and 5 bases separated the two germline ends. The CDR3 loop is CASSFLNTQYF. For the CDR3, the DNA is TGTGCCAGCAGCTTTCTCAATACGCAGTATTTT.

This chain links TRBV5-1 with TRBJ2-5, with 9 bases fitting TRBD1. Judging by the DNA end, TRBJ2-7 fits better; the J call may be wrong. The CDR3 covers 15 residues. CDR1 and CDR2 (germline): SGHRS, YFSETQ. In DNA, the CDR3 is TGCGCCAGCACCCCTTTAGGACAGGGGCCCTACGAGCAGTACTTC. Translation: CASTPLGQGPYEQYF.

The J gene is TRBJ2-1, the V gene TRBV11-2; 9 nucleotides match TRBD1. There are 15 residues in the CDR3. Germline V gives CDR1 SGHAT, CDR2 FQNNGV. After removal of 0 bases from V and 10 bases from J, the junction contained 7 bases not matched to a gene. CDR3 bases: TGTGCCAGCAGCTTAGAGCCGGGACAGGGTGGCGAGCAGTTCTTC. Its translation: CASSLEPGQGGEQFF. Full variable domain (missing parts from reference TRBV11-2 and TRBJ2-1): EAGVAQSPRYKIIEKRQSVAFWCNPISGHATLYWYQQILGQGPKLLIQFQNNGVVDDSQLPKDRFSAERLKGVDSTLKIQPAKLEDSAVYLCASSLEPGQGGEQFFGPGTRLTVL.

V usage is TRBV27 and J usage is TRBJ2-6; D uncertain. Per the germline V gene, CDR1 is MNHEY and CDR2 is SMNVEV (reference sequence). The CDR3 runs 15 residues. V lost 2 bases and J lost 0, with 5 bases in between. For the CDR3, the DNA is TGTGCCAGCAGTTTAGGTACCTCTGGGGCCAACGTCCTGACTTTC. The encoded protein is CASSLGTSGANVLTF.

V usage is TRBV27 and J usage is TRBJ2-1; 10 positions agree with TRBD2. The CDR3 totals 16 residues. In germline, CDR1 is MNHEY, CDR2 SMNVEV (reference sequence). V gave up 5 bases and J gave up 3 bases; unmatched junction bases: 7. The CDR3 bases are TGTGCCAGCAGTACCCGATTAGCGGGGGGCTACAATGAGCAGTTCTTC. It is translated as CASSTRLAGGYNEQFF.

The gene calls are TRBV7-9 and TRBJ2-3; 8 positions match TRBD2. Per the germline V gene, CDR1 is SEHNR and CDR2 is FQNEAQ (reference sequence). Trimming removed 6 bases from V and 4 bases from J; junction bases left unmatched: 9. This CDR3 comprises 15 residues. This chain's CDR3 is CASSQPGTRADTQYF. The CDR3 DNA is TGTGCCAGCAGTCAACCCGGGACTAGGGCAGATACGCAGTATTTT.

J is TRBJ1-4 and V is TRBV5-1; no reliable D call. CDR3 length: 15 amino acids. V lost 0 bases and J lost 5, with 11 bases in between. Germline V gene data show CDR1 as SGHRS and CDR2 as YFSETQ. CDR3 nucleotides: TGCGCCAGCAGCTTGGTCGGCGGATCCAATGAAAAACTGTTTTTT. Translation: CASSLVGGSNEKLFF.

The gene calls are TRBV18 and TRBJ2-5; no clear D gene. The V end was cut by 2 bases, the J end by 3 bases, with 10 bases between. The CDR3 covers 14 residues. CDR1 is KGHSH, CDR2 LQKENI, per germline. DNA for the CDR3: TGTGCCAGCTCACCAAGGGCTGCAAAAGAGACCCAGTACTTC. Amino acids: CASSPRAAKETQYF.

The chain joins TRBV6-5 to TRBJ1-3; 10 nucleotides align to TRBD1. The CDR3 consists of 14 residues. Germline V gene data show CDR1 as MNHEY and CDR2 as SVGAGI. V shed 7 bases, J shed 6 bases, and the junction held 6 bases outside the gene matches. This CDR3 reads CASTQGQGVNTIYF. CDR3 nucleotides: TGTGCCAGCACCCAAGGACAGGGGGTAAACACCATATATTTT.

CDR3 region: CASIPGGQGTDTQYF. CDR3 sequence (DNA): TGTGCCAGCATCCCGGGGGGGCAAGGAACAGATACGCAGTATTTT. V and J are TRBV5-4 and TRBJ2-3, with 8 bases fitting TRBD2. Germline lookup yields CDR1 SGHNT and CDR2 YYREEE (reference sequence). The trim removed 6 bases at V and 3 bases at J, leaving 9 bases unmatched. The CDR3 loop spans 15 amino acids.

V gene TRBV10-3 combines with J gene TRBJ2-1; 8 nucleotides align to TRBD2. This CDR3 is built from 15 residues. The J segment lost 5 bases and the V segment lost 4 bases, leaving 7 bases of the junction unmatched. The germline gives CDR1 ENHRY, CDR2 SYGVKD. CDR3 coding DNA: TGTGCCATCAGTGTAGTACGGACTAGCCACAATGAGCAGTTCTTC. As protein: CAISVVRTSHNEQFF.

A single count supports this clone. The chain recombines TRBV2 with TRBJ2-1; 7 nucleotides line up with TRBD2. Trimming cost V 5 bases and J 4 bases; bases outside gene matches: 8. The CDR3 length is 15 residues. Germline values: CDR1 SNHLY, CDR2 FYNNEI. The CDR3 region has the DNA TGTGCCAGCAGTCCTTCGGGGGGAAATTACAATGAGCAGTTCTTC. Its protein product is CASSPSGGNYNEQFF.

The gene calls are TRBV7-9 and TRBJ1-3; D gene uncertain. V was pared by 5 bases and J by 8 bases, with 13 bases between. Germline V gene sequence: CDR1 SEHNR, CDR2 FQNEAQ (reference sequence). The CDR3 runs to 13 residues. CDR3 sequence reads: CASSPSGGYTIYF. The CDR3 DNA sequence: TGTGCCAGCAGCCCTTCTGGAGGATACACCATATATTTT.

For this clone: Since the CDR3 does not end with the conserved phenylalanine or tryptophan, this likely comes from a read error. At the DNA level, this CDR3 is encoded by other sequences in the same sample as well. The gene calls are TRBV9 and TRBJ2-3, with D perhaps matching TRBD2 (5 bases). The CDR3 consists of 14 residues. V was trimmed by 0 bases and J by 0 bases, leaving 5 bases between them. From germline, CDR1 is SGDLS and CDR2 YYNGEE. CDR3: CASSVGGSTDTQYS. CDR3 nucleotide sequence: TGTGCCAGCAGCGTAGGAGGGAGCACAGATACGCAGTATTCT.

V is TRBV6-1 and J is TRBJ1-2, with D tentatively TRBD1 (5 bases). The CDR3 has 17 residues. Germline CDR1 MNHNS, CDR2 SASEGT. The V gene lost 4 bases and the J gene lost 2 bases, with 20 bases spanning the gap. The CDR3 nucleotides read TGTGCCAGCAGTGGTCGTGGGGGGAGATTAACCAACTATGGCTACACCTTC. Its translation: CASSGRGGRLTNYGYTF.

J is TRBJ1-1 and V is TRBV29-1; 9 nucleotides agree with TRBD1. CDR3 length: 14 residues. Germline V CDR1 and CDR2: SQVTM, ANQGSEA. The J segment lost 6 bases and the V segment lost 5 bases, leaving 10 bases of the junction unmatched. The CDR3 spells CSVTPQGAIPEAFF. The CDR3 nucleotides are TGCAGCGTTACCCCACAGGGGGCGATTCCTGAAGCTTTCTTT.

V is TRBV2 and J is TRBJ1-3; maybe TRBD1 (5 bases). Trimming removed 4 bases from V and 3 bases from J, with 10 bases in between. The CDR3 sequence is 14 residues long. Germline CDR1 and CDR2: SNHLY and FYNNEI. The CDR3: CASSGRVFGNTIYF. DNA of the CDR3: TGTGCCAGCAGTGGCAGGGTATTTGGAAACACCATATATTTT.